This T cell receptor beta chain was captured in a study of cytomegalovirus exposure and HLA in healthy donors. Findings of the study overall: When a later analysis was performed, an Asian-associated ancestry cluster reportedly had fewer N-insertions than the approximately 680-donor mean. A link between a missense DCLRE1C variant and TCR beta V- and J-gene trimming emerged from a later analysis. The study dropped some indistinguishable V segments, TRBV6-2 and TRBV6-3 among them.

This CDR3 contains 13 residues. Trimming left V 7 bases short and J 1 base short, with 10 bases between. Germline V gene lookup returns CDR1 MNHEY and CDR2 SVGAGI. The PCR used 60 Vbeta and 13 Jbeta primers. The data were produced by immunoSEQ multiplex PCR, yet TCRdb's version contains in-frame clones alone and is incomplete. Among 150,000 to 200,000 clones, about 73% were seen once, and the ten largest hold approximately 3.1%. Details on this clone: Its antigen is not identified.

Sequenced input: PBMCs. The chain couples TRBV6-5 to TRBJ1-1; D gene ambiguous. The receptor was derived from a woman aged 40 to 50 in good health and CMV-seronegative. The CDR3 spells CASTLAENTEAFF. In nucleotides, the CDR3 is TGTGCCAGCACCCTCGCAGAGAACACTGAAGCTTTCTTT.